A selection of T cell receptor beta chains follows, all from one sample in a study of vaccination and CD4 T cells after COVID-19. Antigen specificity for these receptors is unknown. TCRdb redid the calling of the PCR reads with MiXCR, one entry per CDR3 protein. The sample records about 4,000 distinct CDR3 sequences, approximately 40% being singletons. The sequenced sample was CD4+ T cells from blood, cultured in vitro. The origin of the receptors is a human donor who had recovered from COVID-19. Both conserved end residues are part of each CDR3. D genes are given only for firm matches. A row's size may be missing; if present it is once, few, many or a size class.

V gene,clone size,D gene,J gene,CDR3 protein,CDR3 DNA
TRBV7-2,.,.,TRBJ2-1,CASSSNRVTEQFF,TGTGCCAGCAGTAGTAACAGGGTCACTGAGCAGTTCTTC
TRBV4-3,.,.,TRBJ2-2,CASSQEWGSTGELFF,TGCGCCAGCAGCCAAGAGTGGGGCAGCACCGGGGAGCTGTTTTTT
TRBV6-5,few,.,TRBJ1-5,CASSLEVSWGNQPQHF,TGTGCCAGCAGTTTAGAGGTTTCGTGGGGCAATCAGCCCCAGCATTTT
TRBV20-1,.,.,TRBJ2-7,CSAREGNAGYEQYF,TGCAGTGCTAGAGAAGGTAATGCGGGCTACGAGCAGTACTTC
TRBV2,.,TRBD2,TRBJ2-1,CASKPQLANFEQFF,TGTGCCAGCAAGCCCCAACTAGCGAACTTTGAGCAGTTCTTC
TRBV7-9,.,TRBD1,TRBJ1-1,CASSAGRRTGSMNTEAFF,TGTGCCAGCAGCGCAGGGAGGCGGACAGGATCAATGAACACTGAAGCTTTCTTT
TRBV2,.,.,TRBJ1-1,CATAGRGNTEAFF,TGTGCCACCGCGGGACGGGGGAACACTGAAGCTTTCTTT
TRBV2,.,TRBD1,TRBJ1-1,CASSAGTGRKKTEAFF,TGTGCCAGCAGCGCCGGGACAGGGAGGAAAAAAACTGAAGCTTTCTTT
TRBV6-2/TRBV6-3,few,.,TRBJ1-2,CASSYLQGNYGYTF,TGTGCCAGCAGTTACCTCCAGGGTAACTATGGCTACACCTTC
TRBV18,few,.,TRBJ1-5,CASSPPNGRGNQPQHF,TGTGCCAGCTCACCCCCAAATGGGCGAGGCAATCAGCCCCAGCATTTT
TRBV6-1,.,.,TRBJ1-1,CASSRWDGKNTEAFF,TGTGCCAGCAGTAGATGGGACGGGAAGAACACTGAAGCTTTCTTT
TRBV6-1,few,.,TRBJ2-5,CASRGGAFQETQYF,TGTGCCAGCAGGGGGGGGGCCTTCCAAGAGACCCAGTACTTC
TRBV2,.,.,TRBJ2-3,CASSANGDSTDTQYF,TGTGCCAGCAGTGCTAACGGGGATAGCACAGATACGCAGTATTTT
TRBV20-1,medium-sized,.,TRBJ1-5,CSAIDRSLTWNQPQHF,TGCAGTGCTATTGACAGATCCCTTACGTGGAATCAGCCCCAGCATTTT
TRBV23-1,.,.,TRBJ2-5,CASSQGQDQETQYF,TGCGCCAGCAGTCAGGGTCAGGATCAAGAGACCCAGTACTTC
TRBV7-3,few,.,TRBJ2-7,CASSLTDWSEQYF,TGTGCCAGCAGCTTAACGGACTGGTCCGAGCAGTACTTC
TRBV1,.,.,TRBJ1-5,CTSQPRGPGQPQHF,TGCACCAGCCAGCCGCGGGGGCCAGGTCAGCCCCAGCATTTT
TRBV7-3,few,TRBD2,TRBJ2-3,CASSFSGGGDTQYF,TGTGCCAGCAGCTTTTCGGGAGGGGGAGATACGCAGTATTTT
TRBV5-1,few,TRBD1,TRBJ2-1,CASSLQGAPSYNEQFF,TGCGCCAGCAGCTTGCAGGGGGCCCCCTCCTACAATGAGCAGTTCTTC
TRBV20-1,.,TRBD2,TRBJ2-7,CSATRTATSGEQYF,TGCAGTGCAACGCGGACGGCCACTAGCGGCGAGCAGTACTTC
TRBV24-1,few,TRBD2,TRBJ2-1,CATSGGREGENEQFF,TGTGCCACCAGTGGGGGGCGGGAGGGTGAAAATGAGCAGTTCTTC
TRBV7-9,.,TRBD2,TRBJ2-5,CASSLGTLAGLIQETQYF,TGTGCCAGCAGCCTTGGGACACTAGCGGGACTAATTCAAGAGACCCAGTACTTC
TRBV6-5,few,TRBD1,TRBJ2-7,CASSYYWTGVYEQYF,TGTGCCAGCAGTTACTATTGGACAGGAGTCTACGAGCAGTACTTC
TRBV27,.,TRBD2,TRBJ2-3,CASSPFDGRAWDTQYF,TGTGCCAGCAGTCCCTTCGACGGGAGGGCCTGGGATACGCAGTATTTT
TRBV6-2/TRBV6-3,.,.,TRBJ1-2,CASSYSAPDYGYTF,TGTGCCAGCAGTTATTCGGCTCCTGACTATGGCTACACCTTC
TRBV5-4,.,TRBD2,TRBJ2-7,CASRLAGAREQYF,TGTGCCAGCAGGTTAGCGGGAGCGCGAGAGCAGTACTTC
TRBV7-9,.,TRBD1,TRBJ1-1,CASSPGQGAATEAFF,TGTGCCAGCAGCCCCGGACAGGGGGCGGCCACTGAAGCTTTCTTT
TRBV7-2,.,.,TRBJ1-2,CASSPRRNPDYGYTF,TGTGCCAGCAGCCCCCGACGGAACCCTGACTATGGCTACACCTTC
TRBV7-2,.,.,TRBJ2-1,CASTIRRVGEQFF,TGTGCCAGCACCATAAGACGGGTGGGTGAGCAGTTCTTC
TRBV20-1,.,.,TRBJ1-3,CSARGVSGNTIYF,TGCAGTGCTAGAGGGGTTTCTGGAAACACCATATATTTT
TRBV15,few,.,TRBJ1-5,CATSHGGVQPQHF,TGTGCCACCAGTCATGGTGGGGTTCAGCCCCAGCATTTT
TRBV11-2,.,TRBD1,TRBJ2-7,CASTSWGGSGTGVDLSYEQYF,TGTGCCAGCACCAGTTGGGGGGGTTCCGGGACAGGGGTCGACCTCTCCTACGAGCAGTACTTC
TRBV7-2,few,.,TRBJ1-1,CASSVDRNTEAFF,TGTGCCAGCAGCGTAGACAGGAACACTGAAGCTTTCTTT
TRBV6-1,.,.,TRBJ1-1,CASSTTGLNTEAFF,TGTGCCAGCAGCACAACAGGGTTGAACACTGAAGCTTTCTTT
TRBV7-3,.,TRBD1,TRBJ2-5,CASSQSPGGWETQYF,TGTGCCAGCAGCCAAAGCCCAGGGGGTTGGGAGACCCAGTACTTC
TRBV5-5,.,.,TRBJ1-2,CASSLARETYGYTF,TGTGCCAGCAGCTTGGCCAGGGAAACGTACGGCTACACCTTC
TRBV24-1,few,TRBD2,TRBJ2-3,CATSEAREGGTDTQYF,TGTGCCACCAGTGAGGCCCGGGAGGGCGGGACAGATACGCAGTATTTT
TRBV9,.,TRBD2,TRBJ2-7,CASSGSLAGGIYEQYF,TGTGCCAGCAGCGGCTCACTAGCGGGGGGAATCTACGAGCAGTACTTC
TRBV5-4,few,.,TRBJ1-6,CASSLRGTPSSSPLHF,TGTGCCAGCAGCTTGAGAGGGACGCCTTCTAGTTCACCCCTCCACTTT
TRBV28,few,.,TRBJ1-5,CASRRSGTSLNQPQHF,TGTGCCAGCAGACGCAGCGGAACCAGCCTCAATCAGCCCCAGCATTTT
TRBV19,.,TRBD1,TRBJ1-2,CASNEDRDRGYTF,TGTGCCAGTAATGAGGACAGGGACCGGGGCTACACCTTC